These 5 T cell receptor beta chains were all obtained from the same sample, sequenced in a study of blood T cells in healthy people across ages. Through a sample-barcoded 5' primer and a J-beta primer mix, a second PCR was run for roughly 7 to 11 cycles. TCRdb analysed the 5' RACE reads with MiXCR anew, one entry per CDR3 protein. This table has about 970,000 distinct CDR3 sequences, roughly 50% appearing once. Material for sequencing was blood. The receptors were gathered from an older woman in good health.

In this sample, this clonotype turned up a few times. The rearrangement uses TRBV4-2 and TRBJ2-5; 13 positions agree with TRBD2. With 4 bases clipped from V and 9 bases from J, the junction kept 17 bases outside the gene matches. Germline V CDR1 and CDR2: LGHNA, YNFKEQ. This CDR3 has 18 residues. The CDR3 loop is CASSRRTSGSYPAGAQYF. In DNA form, the CDR3 reads TGTGCCAGCAGCCGCCGGACTAGCGGGAGTTATCCGGCTGGAGCCCAGTACTTC.

V and J are TRBV2 and TRBJ2-3, with TRBD1 matching 8 bases. Germline values: CDR1 SNHLY, CDR2 FYNNEI. The trim removed 11 bases at V and 0 bases at J, leaving 10 bases unmatched. This CDR3 is 15 amino acids long. The chain's CDR3 is CAAAPQGASTDTQYF. The CDR3 bases are TGTGCCGCAGCACCGCAGGGGGCTAGCACAGATACGCAGTATTTT. Variable domain in full (rest from reference TRBV2 and TRBJ2-3): EPEVTQTPSHQVTQMGQEVILRCVPISNHLYFYWYRQILGQKVEFLVSFYNNEISEKSEIFDDQFSVERPDGSNFTLKIRSTKLEDSAMYFCAAAPQGASTDTQYFGPGTRLTVL.

Only a few counts were recorded for this clonotype. CDR3 in amino acids: CASSQLSGGNGANVLTF. The CDR3 DNA follows: TGCGCCAGCAGCCAACTATCTGGGGGCAACGGGGCCAACGTCCTGACTTTC. This chain uses TRBV4-1 with TRBJ2-6; D is perhaps TRBD1 (6 bases). The CDR3 runs 17 residues. Looked up from germline, CDR1 is MGHRA and CDR2 is YSYEKL. V lost 2 bases to trimming and J lost 4 bases, with 15 bases between them.

This rearrangement joins TRBV12-3 or TRBV12-4 to TRBJ2-2, with 10 bases aligning to TRBD2. The CDR3 contains 19 residues. V shed 3 bases and J 3 bases; nucleotides not matched to a gene: 13. CDR3 bases: TGTGCCAGCAGTTTGGGTCGGGCTAGCGGGAGTCAAGACACCGGGGAGCTGTTTTTT. Protein: CASSLGRASGSQDTGELFF.

Concerning this clonotype itself: Compared with germline, one end of the junction differs, possibly owing to a read error. The chain has TRBV7-9 and TRBJ2-7, with 12 bases that match TRBD1. The CDR3 totals 16 residues. Germline CDR1 reads SEHNR; CDR2 reads FQNEAQ (reference sequence). CDR3 DNA: TGTGCCAGCAGCCTGGGGACAGGGGGCTTCTACAATGAGCGGTACTTC. Its translation is CASSLGTGGFYNERYF.